What follows are 2 T cell receptor beta chains derived from one specimen sequenced in a study of T cells after yellow fever vaccination. MiXCR, applied by TCRdb to the 5' RACE reads, yields one record per CDR3 protein. The sample contains more than 300,000 distinct CDR3 sequences, around 7% of which appear only once. This sample comprised PBMCs, obtained approximately 40 days after the first yellow fever vaccination. These receptors were collected from a man younger than 30 who received the YFV17D yellow fever vaccine.

The chain is built from TRBV4-3 and TRBJ2-1; 9 bases fit TRBD2. This CDR3 has 16 amino acids. Per the germline V gene, CDR1 is LGHNA and CDR2 is YSLEER. Germline trimming cut 1 base from V and 7 bases from J; bases unmatched to any gene: 8. This chain's CDR3 is CASSQGTASGVNEQFF. The CDR3 bases are TGCGCCAGCAGCCAAGGGACGGCTAGCGGGGTAAATGAGCAGTTCTTC.

Ten or more counts support this clonotype. The rearrangement joins TRBV11-3 to TRBJ2-2; no clear D. This CDR3 spans 14 amino acids. CDR1 is SGHNT, CDR2 YENEEA, per germline. V lost 2 bases, J lost 2 bases, and 6 bases lay in between. CDR3 loop: CASSLFQNTGELFF. The CDR3, as DNA: TGTGCCAGCAGCTTATTTCAAAACACCGGGGAGCTGTTTTTT. Combining the CDR3 with reference TRBV11-3 and TRBJ2-2 gives the whole variable domain EAGVVQSPRYKIIEKKQPVAFWCNPISGHNTLYWYLQNLGQGPELLIRYENEEAVDDSQLPKDRFSAERLKGVDSTLKIQPAELGDSAVYLCASSLFQNTGELFFGEGSRLTVL.